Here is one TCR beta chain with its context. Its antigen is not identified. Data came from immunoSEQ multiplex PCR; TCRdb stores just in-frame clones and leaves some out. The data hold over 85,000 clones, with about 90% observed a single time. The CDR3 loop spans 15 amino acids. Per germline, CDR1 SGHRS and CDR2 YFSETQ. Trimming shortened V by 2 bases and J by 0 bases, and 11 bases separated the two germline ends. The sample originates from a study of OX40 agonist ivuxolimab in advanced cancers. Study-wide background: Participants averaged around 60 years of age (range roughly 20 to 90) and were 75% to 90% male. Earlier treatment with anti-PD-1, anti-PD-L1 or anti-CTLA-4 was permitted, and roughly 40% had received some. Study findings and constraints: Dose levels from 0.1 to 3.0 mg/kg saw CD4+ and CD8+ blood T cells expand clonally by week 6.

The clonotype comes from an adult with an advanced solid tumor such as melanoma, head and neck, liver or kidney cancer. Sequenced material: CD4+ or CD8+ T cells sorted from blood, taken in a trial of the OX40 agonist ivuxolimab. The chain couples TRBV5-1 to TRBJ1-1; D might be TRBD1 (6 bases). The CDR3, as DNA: TGCGCCAGCAGCTTCAGGGGCGGAATGAACACTGAAGCTTTCTTT. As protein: CASSFRGGMNTEAFF.